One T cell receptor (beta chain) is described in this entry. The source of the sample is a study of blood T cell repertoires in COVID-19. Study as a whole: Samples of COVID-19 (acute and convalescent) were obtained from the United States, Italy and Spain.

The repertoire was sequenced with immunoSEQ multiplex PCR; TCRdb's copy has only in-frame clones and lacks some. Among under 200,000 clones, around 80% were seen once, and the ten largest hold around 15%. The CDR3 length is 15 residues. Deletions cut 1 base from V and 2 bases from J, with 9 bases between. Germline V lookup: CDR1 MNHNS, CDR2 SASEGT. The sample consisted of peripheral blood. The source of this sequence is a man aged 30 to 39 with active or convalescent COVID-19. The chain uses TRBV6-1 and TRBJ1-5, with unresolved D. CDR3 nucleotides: TGTGCCAGCAGTGAAGTTAACGGGGGCAATCAGCCCCAGCATTTT. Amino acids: CASSEVNGGNQPQHF.